This T cell receptor (beta chain) stems from a study of T cells in Graves' hyperthyroidism and ophthalmopathy. Points from the study as a whole: Blood shared most expanded thyroid clonotypes above 0.001. A model built on 13 V-J features separated ophthalmopathy from stable hyperthyroidism.

Researchers amplified the TCR beta CDR3 regions from RNA transcripts. When the TCR CDR3 underwent first-round RT-PCR, the HTBI primer set was used. TCRdb reprocessed the multiplex PCR reads via MiXCR and lists one record per CDR3 protein. The sample contains hundreds of thousands of distinct CDR3 sequences, more than 20% of which appear only once. On this clonotype: The antigen is unknown.

Criteria for exclusion of patients were uncontrolled infection, other autoimmune disease, pregnancy or lactation. Diagnosis rested on symptoms, serum thyroxine and TRAb, thyroid ultrasound, and orbital computed tomography. The CDR3 runs 16 residues. CDR1 and CDR2 (germline): SEHNR, FQNEAQ (reference sequence). Between the trimmed V and J ends, which lost 5 bases and 0 bases, there was a span of 14 bases. The sample taken for sequencing was blood. The receptor was isolated from a man aged 30 to 39 with Graves' ophthalmopathy. The gene calls are TRBV7-9 and TRBJ1-3, with D perhaps matching TRBD1 (6 bases). In DNA form, the CDR3 reads TGTGCCAGCAGCCCCCAGGGGATTAGCTCTGGAAACACCATATATTTT. Its translation is CASSPQGISSGNTIYF. Based on the CDR3 plus reference TRBV7-9 and TRBJ1-3, the full variable domain is DTGVSQNPRHKITKRGQNVTFRCDPISEHNRLYWYRQTLGQGPEFLTYFQNEAQLEKSRLLSDRFSAERPKGSFSTLEIQRTEQGDSAMYLCASSPQGISSGNTIYFGEGSWLTVV.